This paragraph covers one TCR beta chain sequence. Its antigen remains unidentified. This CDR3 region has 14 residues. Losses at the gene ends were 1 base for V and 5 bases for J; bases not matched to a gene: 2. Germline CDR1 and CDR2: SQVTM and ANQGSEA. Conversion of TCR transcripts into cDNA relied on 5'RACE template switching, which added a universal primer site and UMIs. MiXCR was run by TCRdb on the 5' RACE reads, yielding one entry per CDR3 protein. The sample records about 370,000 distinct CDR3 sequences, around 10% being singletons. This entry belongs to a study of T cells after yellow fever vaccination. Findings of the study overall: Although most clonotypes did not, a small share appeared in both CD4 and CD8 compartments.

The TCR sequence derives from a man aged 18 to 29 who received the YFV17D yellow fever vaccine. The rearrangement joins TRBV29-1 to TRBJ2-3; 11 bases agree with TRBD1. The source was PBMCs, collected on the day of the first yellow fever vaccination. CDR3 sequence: CSVEVGQGGDTQYF. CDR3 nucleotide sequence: TGCAGCGTTGAAGTGGGACAGGGGGGAGATACGCAGTATTTT.